These T cell receptor beta chains were read from a single sample in a study of PD-1 blockade in classical Hodgkin lymphoma. The protocol was immunoSEQ multiplex PCR, while the TCRdb copy is restricted to in-frame clones and leaves out a portion. Of roughly 25,000 clones in the sample, roughly 84% were seen once. Sequenced here: CD4+ T cells from blood, sampled at baseline. These receptors were obtained from a human donor with classical Hodgkin lymphoma. Both conserved end residues are part of each CDR3. A D gene is named only where the DNA matches it firmly. Clone size, where shown, is once, few, many, or a class for clones that have expanded.

size	V	J	D	CDR3	DNA
-	TRBV5-1	TRBJ1-1	TRBD1	CASTGQYTEAFF	TGCGCCAGCACGGGACAGTACACTGAAGCTTTCTTT
-	TRBV11-3	TRBJ2-1	-	CASSLGLFGNTYNEQFF	TGTGCCAGCAGCTTAGGTTTATTTGGAAATACCTACAATGAGCAGTTCTTC
-	TRBV27	TRBJ2-2	-	CASSLSRGANTGELFF	TGTGCCAGCAGTTTATCTAGGGGGGCGAACACCGGGGAGCTGTTTTTT
-	TRBV6-5	TRBJ2-7	-	CASSYSLQGAYEQYF	TGTGCCAGCAGTTACTCGTTACAGGGCGCCTACGAGCAGTACTTC
few	TRBV28	TRBJ2-7	-	CASSKYEQYF	TGTGCCAGCAGTAAATACGAGCAGTACTTC
-	TRBV2	TRBJ2-3	-	CASSNRAVSTDTQYF	TGTGCCAGCAGTAACAGGGCTGTGAGCACAGATACGCAGTATTTT
-	TRBV28	TRBJ1-3	-	CASRPAGTSGNTIYF	TGTGCCAGCCGACCGGCGGGGACGTCAGGAAACACCATATATTTT
-	TRBV4-2	TRBJ1-1	TRBD1	CASSQAQGVEAFF	TGTGCCAGCAGCCAAGCTCAGGGGGTTGAAGCTTTCTTT
-	TRBV6-6	TRBJ2-5	-	CASSYSIAGARETQYF	TGTGCCAGCAGTTACTCGATCGCGGGGGCTCGCGAGACCCAGTACTTC
-	TRBV18	TRBJ2-5	TRBD2	CASSPSRAGEETQYF	TGTGCCAGCTCACCATCTCGAGCGGGGGAAGAGACCCAGTACTTC
-	TRBV9	TRBJ2-3	TRBD2	CASSVAGGASTDTQYF	TGTGCCAGCAGCGTAGCGGGGGGTGCTAGCACAGATACGCAGTATTTT
-	TRBV27	TRBJ2-6	-	CASTAGGANVLTF	TGTGCCAGCACAGCCGGGGGCGCGAACGTCCTGACTTTC
-	TRBV2	TRBJ1-2	-	CASSGAGEAGGYTF	TGTGCCAGCAGTGGAGCAGGGGAAGCAGGTGGCTACACCTTC
once	TRBV9	TRBJ1-2	-	CASSVESLGDGYTF	TGTGCCAGCAGCGTAGAGAGTTTGGGGGATGGCTACACCTTC
-	TRBV18	TRBJ2-3	-	CASSPPGITQYF	TGTGCCAGCTCACCGCCGGGGATCACGCAGTATTTT
-	TRBV7-8	TRBJ1-1	TRBD1	CASSLGQGVVGAFF	TGTGCCAGCAGCTTAGGGCAGGGGGTGGTAGGAGCTTTCTTT
-	TRBV6-5	TRBJ1-1	-	CASKGGHPNTEAFF	TGTGCCAGCAAGGGGGGACACCCGAACACTGAAGCTTTCTTT
-	TRBV18	TRBJ1-1	-	CASSPDEQIEAFF	TGTGCCAGCTCACCGGACGAACAGATCGAAGCTTTCTTT
once	TRBV30	TRBJ2-2	-	CAYPKTPLNTGELFF	TGTGCCTACCCTAAAACCCCCCTAAACACCGGGGAGCTGTTTTTT
-	TRBV5-1	TRBJ2-3	TRBD1	CASSLQGVSTDTQYF	TGCGCCAGCAGCTTACAGGGGGTGAGCACAGATACGCAGTATTTT
-	TRBV5-1	TRBJ2-1	-	CASSPLSILTANEQFF	TGCGCCAGCAGCCCCCTTTCAATACTGACAGCTAATGAGCAGTTCTTC
-	TRBV11-1	TRBJ2-3	TRBD1	CASSPDRADTQYF	TGTGCCAGCAGCCCGGACAGGGCCGATACGCAGTATTTT
-	TRBV9	TRBJ2-3	TRBD1	CASSVAGQPGTDTQYF	TGTGCCAGCAGCGTAGCGGGACAGCCTGGCACAGATACGCAGTATTTT
-	TRBV19	TRBJ1-2	-	CASSSGRESGGYTF	TGTGCCAGTAGTTCGGGCCGAGAAAGCGGTGGCTACACCTTC
-	TRBV11-3	TRBJ1-6	TRBD1	CASSLGLTGGDSPLHF	TGTGCCAGCAGCTTAGGCCTGACAGGGGGAGATTCACCCCTCCACTTT
-	TRBV27	TRBJ2-7	TRBD2	CASSFGGSSYEQYF	TGTGCCAGCAGTTTCGGGGGGAGCTCCTACGAGCAGTACTTC
-	TRBV18	TRBJ2-7	-	CASSPGVSGVFSYEQYF	TGTGCCAGCTCACCGGGTGTCTCAGGGGTCTTCTCCTACGAGCAGTACTTC
-	TRBV6-4	TRBJ1-2	TRBD1	CASSEDSGGFGYTF	TGTGCCAGCAGTGAGGATTCAGGGGGCTTCGGCTACACCTTC
-	TRBV7-2	TRBJ1-6	-	CASSLAGYNSPLHF	TGTGCCAGCAGCTTGGCAGGGTATAATTCACCCCTCCACTTT
-	TRBV18	TRBJ2-3	TRBD2	CASSGTSGGADTQYF	TGTGCCAGCTCCGGGACTAGCGGGGGAGCAGATACGCAGTATTTT
once	TRBV30	TRBJ1-5	-	CAWGDTNQPQHF	TGTGCCTGGGGTGACACCAATCAGCCCCAGCATTTT
-	TRBV5-1	TRBJ1-2	-	CASSLVVGDANYGYTF	TGCGCCAGCAGCTTGGTCGTCGGTGATGCTAACTATGGCTACACCTTC
-	TRBV28	TRBJ1-2	TRBD1	CASFTGGPNYGYTF	TGTGCCAGTTTTACAGGGGGCCCTAACTATGGCTACACCTTC
-	TRBV5-1	TRBJ1-1	-	CASSLQVHTEAFF	TGCGCCAGCAGCTTACAGGTTCACACTGAAGCTTTCTTT
-	TRBV28	TRBJ1-1	TRBD1	CASIESDRGLSEAFF	TGTGCCAGCATCGAATCCGACAGGGGGCTTTCTGAAGCTTTCTTT
-	TRBV2	TRBJ1-5	-	CASRGEGQPQHF	TGTGCCAGCAGGGGAGAGGGTCAGCCCCAGCATTTT
-	TRBV19	TRBJ2-3	-	CASSIDLGRSSDTQYF	TGTGCCAGTAGTATAGACCTGGGACGAAGCTCAGATACGCAGTATTTT
-	TRBV5-1	TRBJ1-1	-	CASGPGRPITEAFF	TGCGCCAGCGGACCGGGACGGCCTATCACTGAAGCTTTCTTT
-	TRBV10-3	TRBJ1-1	TRBD1	CAISERDSRETEAFF	TGTGCCATCAGTGAACGGGACAGCCGGGAGACTGAAGCTTTCTTT
-	TRBV6-5	TRBJ1-2	-	CASGYMNYGYTF	TGTGCCAGCGGATATATGAACTATGGCTACACCTTC
-	TRBV19	TRBJ1-2	TRBD1	CASSPLTGTYGYTF	TGTGCCAGTAGCCCCTTGACAGGGACCTATGGCTACACCTTC
-	TRBV2	TRBJ1-1	-	CASSSTLPTEAFF	TGTGCCAGCAGTTCAACATTGCCCACTGAAGCTTTCTTT
-	TRBV18	TRBJ1-5	-	CASSPGTGGQQPQHF	TGTGCCAGCTCACCAGGGACGGGGGGCCAACAGCCCCAGCATTTT
-	TRBV28	TRBJ1-2	-	CASMFTSQTLNYGYTF	TGTGCCAGCATGTTCACGAGTCAGACCCTTAACTATGGCTACACCTTC
-	TRBV5-6	TRBJ1-6	TRBD1	CASSLDGDSSPLHF	TGTGCCAGCAGCTTGGATGGGGACAGTTCACCCCTCCACTTT
-	TRBV5-1	TRBJ1-3	TRBD1	CASKGTGRDTIYF	TGCGCCAGCAAGGGGACAGGGCGTGACACCATATATTTT
-	TRBV6-5	TRBJ1-2	TRBD1	CASSYGTGVGDYGYTF	TGTGCCAGCAGTTACGGTACAGGGGTGGGCGACTATGGCTACACCTTC